One sample yielded the 23 T cell receptor beta chains listed below, sequenced in a study of T cells in Graves' hyperthyroidism and ophthalmopathy. RNA transcripts provided the source from which TCR beta CDR3 regions were amplified. The HTBI primer set was used in a first-round RT-PCR of the TCR CDR3. TCRdb analysed the multiplex PCR reads with MiXCR anew, one entry per CDR3 protein. The table records more than 350,000 distinct CDR3 sequences, 15% of them present only once. The sample was blood. The receptors stem from a woman aged 25-40 years with Graves' hyperthyroidism.

This clonotype was picked up one time. V and J are TRBV6-9 and TRBJ1-1; TRBD1 matches 7 bases. Germline CDR1 reads MNHGY; CDR2 reads SVAAGI. With 3 bases clipped from V and 5 bases from J, the junction kept 15 bases outside the gene matches. CDR3 size: 17 residues. DNA of the CDR3: TGTGCCAGCAGTTACGGTTACAGGGGAAGGTGGAGGACTGAAGCTTTCTTT. Its translation: CASSYGYRGRWRTEAFF.

This chain uses TRBV12-5 with TRBJ2-1, with 11 bases that match TRBD2. V gave up 5 bases and J gave up 8 bases; unmatched junction bases: 11. The CDR3 sequence is 16 residues long. Germline values: CDR1 LGHNT, CDR2 FRNRAP. Here the CDR3 DNA reads TGTGCTAGTGGTCTCGGGACTAGCGGTTTTGGTGATGAGCAGTTCTTC. Protein: CASGLGTSGFGDEQFF.

This clonotype occurred many times. The chain carries TRBV18 and TRBJ1-1; D gene uncertain. The CDR3 length is 14 residues. Trimming stripped 1 base from V and 0 bases from J, with 6 bases between. Germline V gene data show CDR1 as KGHSH and CDR2 as LQKENI. The CDR3 nucleotides read TGTGCCAGCTCACCACTGACGCTGAACACTGAAGCTTTCTTT. As protein: CASSPLTLNTEAFF.

The rearrangement uses TRBV6-5 and TRBJ2-5; unclear D gene. Germline CDR1 reads MNHEY; CDR2 reads SVGAGI. The V gene lost 4 bases and the J gene lost 5 bases, with 5 bases spanning the gap. This CDR3 is 11 amino acids long. Written as DNA, the CDR3 is TGTGCCAGCAGTTTTACGGAGACCCAGTACTTC. It yields the protein CASSFTETQYF.

The gene calls are TRBV6-2 or TRBV6-3 and TRBJ1-2; D remains unclear. The CDR3 spans 16 residues. V lost 0 bases, J lost 3 bases, and 14 bases lay in between. In germline, CDR1 is MNHEY, CDR2 SVGEGT. The CDR3 is CASSYSREGKDYGYTF. CDR3 nucleotide sequence: TGTGCCAGCAGTTACTCGAGGGAGGGCAAAGACTATGGCTACACCTTC.

This rearrangement joins TRBV6-1 to TRBJ1-5, with D unresolved. Per germline, CDR1 MNHNS and CDR2 SASEGT. V lost 5 bases, J lost 5 bases, and 4 bases lay in between. This CDR3 comprises 11 residues. The CDR3 DNA follows: TGTGCCAGCAGTTCTTATCAGCCCCAGCATTTT. Translating it yields CASSSYQPQHF.

This clonotype showed up just a few times. The chain carries TRBV4-2 and TRBJ2-4; TRBD2 is a possible D gene (5 bases). The CDR3 has 16 amino acids. Germline CDR1 LGHNA, CDR2 YNFKEQ. With 0 bases removed from V and 0 bases from J, the gap between germline ends came to 9 bases. The CDR3, as DNA: TGTGCCAGCAGCCAAGACGCAGGACTAGCCAAAAACATTCAGTACTTC. Its translation is CASSQDAGLAKNIQYF.

This clonotype was observed at least ten times. The gene calls are TRBV24-1 and TRBJ1-5; possibly TRBD1 for D (6 bases). V dropped 10 bases and J dropped 0 bases, with 9 bases sitting between them. The CDR3 covers 13 residues. Germline lookup yields CDR1 KGHDR and CDR2 SFDVKD. The CDR3 here is CATNRDSNQPQHF. CDR3 DNA: TGTGCCACGAACAGGGATAGCAATCAGCCCCAGCATTTT.

This clonotype was found a few times. With a much larger clone just one base away, this may be a read error. The genes are TRBV6-5 and TRBJ2-7; 9 positions match TRBD2. The DNA end is a closer match to TRBJ2-1, so the J assignment may be wrong. The germline V gene has CDR1 MNHEY and CDR2 SVGAGI. CDR3 length: 18 amino acids. The CDR3 DNA follows: TGTGCCAGCAGTTACTCGAGAGCGCGGGAGGGCAGCTCCTACGAGCAGTTCTTC. It codes for CASSYSRAREGSSYEQFF.

The table lists this clonotype with a few counts. The chain combines TRBV20-1 with TRBJ2-3, with 14 nucleotides matching TRBD2. Trimming removed 0 bases from V and 5 bases from J; junction bases left unmatched: 4. The V gene's germline CDR1 is DFQATT and CDR2 SNEGSKA (reference sequence). There are 16 residues in the CDR3. The CDR3 loop is CSARDPGLAGGDTQYF. Written as DNA, the CDR3 is TGCAGTGCTAGAGATCCCGGACTAGCGGGAGGAGATACGCAGTATTTT.

This clonotype was observed many times. The chain has TRBV12-3 or TRBV12-4 and TRBJ2-3; D is unclear. This CDR3 has 15 residues. The V end lost 3 bases, the J end lost 0 bases, and 10 bases lay between the germline ends. The CDR3 spells CASSLGGFSTDTQYF. The DNA of the CDR3 is TGTGCCAGCAGTTTGGGCGGTTTTAGCACAGATACGCAGTATTTT.

The chain is built from TRBV14 and TRBJ1-2; no definite D call. This CDR3 comprises 14 residues. The germline V gene has CDR1 SGHDN and CDR2 FVKESK. V lost 1 base to trimming and J lost 4 bases, with 10 bases between them. The CDR3 sequence is CASSQGQQSYGYTF. The CDR3 DNA sequence: TGTGCCAGCAGCCAAGGGCAGCAGAGCTATGGCTACACCTTC.

Here the CDR3 reads CASTAGGQAYEQYF. Written as DNA, the CDR3 is TGTGCCAGTACCGCGGGAGGCCAAGCCTACGAGCAGTACTTC. The V call is TRBV19, the J call TRBJ2-7; TRBD2 aligns across 8 bases. Unmatched junction bases numbered 7, after V lost 7 bases and J lost 2 bases. Germline V CDR1 and CDR2: LNHDA, SQIVND (reference sequence). The CDR3 has 14 amino acids.

J is TRBJ2-3 and V is TRBV29-1; the D is unclear. This CDR3 spans 12 amino acids. The germline CDR1 and CDR2 sequences are SQVTM and ANQGSEA. The V end lost 7 bases, the J end lost 6 bases, and 14 bases lay between the germline ends. In DNA form, the CDR3 reads TGCAGCGCGGCGGTCTCTTTGGATACGCAGTATTTT. Its protein product is CSAAVSLDTQYF.

This chain joins TRBV20-1 and TRBJ2-5; 8 positions agree with TRBD1. Germline V gives CDR1 DFQATT, CDR2 SNEGSKA (reference sequence). Unmatched junction bases numbered 7, after V lost 6 bases and J lost 1 base. The CDR3 is made up of 14 amino acids. CDR3 coding DNA: TGCAGTGCCCCTAGGACAGGGCTCCAAGAGACCCAGTACTTC. Amino acid sequence: CSAPRTGLQETQYF.

This clonotype was counted ten times or more. Written as DNA, the CDR3 is TGTGCCAGCAGTGAACAAGGGGGCGTCACTGAAGCTTTCTTT. As protein: CASSEQGGVTEAFF. The genes are TRBV2 and TRBJ1-1, with 7 nucleotides matching TRBD1. CDR1 and CDR2 from the germline V gene are SNHLY and FYNNEI. Trimming took 2 bases from V and 4 from J; bases not matched to a gene: 4. This CDR3 comprises 14 residues.

In its sample, this clonotype was seen many times. This chain uses TRBV20-1 with TRBJ2-1; no reliable D call. The CDR3 runs 13 residues. Trimming removed 4 bases from V and 9 bases from J, with 16 bases in between. Per germline, CDR1 DFQATT and CDR2 SNEGSKA (reference sequence). CDR3 in DNA: TGCAGTGCTACCCTGTTCGTCAGTGGTGAGCAGTTCTTC. Protein: CSATLFVSGEQFF.

This clonotype turned up a few times. At one end, the junction sequence differs from germline, possibly due to a read error. The chain recombines TRBV7-9 with TRBJ1-1; 10 bases align to TRBD1. This CDR3 has 15 amino acids. The V gene's germline CDR1 is SEHNR and CDR2 FQNEAQ (reference sequence). The CDR3 nucleotides are TGTGCCAGCAGCCGGGACAGGGGTTTGAAGACTGAAGCTTTCTTT. This translates into CASSRDRGLKTEAFF.

This clonotype was recorded at least ten times. The chain combines TRBV20-1 with TRBJ2-4; 8 bases map to TRBD2. Trimming cost V 6 bases and J 3 bases; bases outside gene matches: 13. Germline-derived CDR1 and CDR2 are DFQATT and SNEGSKA (reference sequence). The CDR3 runs 16 residues. DNA of the CDR3: TGCAGTGCGAGCGTTCAGCGGGAGCTCGACAAAAACATTCAGTACTTC. Translation: CSASVQRELDKNIQYF.

V is TRBV5-1 and J is TRBJ2-7; TRBD2 aligns across 9 bases. CDR3 size: 15 residues. Germline CDR1 reads SGHRS; CDR2 reads YFSETQ. Trimming took 3 bases from V and 6 from J; bases not matched to a gene: 10. The CDR3 sequence is CASSSNAGGPSEQYF. The CDR3, as DNA: TGCGCCAGCAGCTCCAATGCGGGAGGGCCTAGCGAGCAGTACTTC.

Details on this clonotype: This may stem from a read error, because a much larger clone lies one nucleotide away. The chain combines TRBV18 with TRBJ1-2; 7 nucleotides match TRBD1. CDR1 is KGHSH and CDR2 is LQKENI in the germline V gene. CDR3 length: 16 residues. Losses at the gene ends were 6 bases for V and 5 bases for J; bases not matched to a gene: 15. CDR3 sequence (DNA): TGTGCCAGCTCGCATGCTGTAGAGGCAGGGGGTTATGGCTACACCTTC. Protein product: CASSHAVEAGGYGYTF.

The chain is built from TRBV6-2 or TRBV6-3 and TRBJ1-1; no firm D call. The CDR3 is 15 amino acids. Between the trimmed V and J ends, which lost 0 bases and 1 base, there was a span of 9 bases. Germline V gives CDR1 MNHEY, CDR2 SVGEGT. CDR3 protein: CASSYSGRANTEAFF. CDR3 DNA: TGTGCCAGCAGTTACTCGGGGAGGGCGAACACTGAAGCTTTCTTT.

This rearrangement joins TRBV13 to TRBJ2-4; the D is unclear. Germline CDR1 is PRHDT and CDR2 is FYEKMQ (reference sequence). With 6 bases removed from V and 2 bases from J, the gap between germline ends came to 8 bases. The CDR3 runs 13 residues. In nucleotides, the CDR3 is TGTGCCAGCAGATTGACTCCCAAAAACATTCAGTACTTC. Protein product: CASRLTPKNIQYF.